This passage covers 5 T cell receptor beta chains from one sample sequenced in a study of blood T cell repertoires in COVID-19. The table came from immunoSEQ multiplex PCR; TCRdb's copy has only in-frame clones and leaves some out. The table has 310,000 or so clones, about 91% seen once. The sample was PBMCs or T cells enriched from blood (not recorded which). The receptors were sampled from a woman aged 18-29 years who had recovered from COVID-19.

The chain carries TRBV3-1 (or the pseudogene TRBV3-2) and TRBJ2-1, with TRBD1 matching 8 bases. Germline V CDR1 and CDR2: LGHDT, YNNKEL (reference sequence). V lost 0 bases to trimming and J lost 13 bases; unmatched junction nucleotides: 5. This CDR3 comprises 13 residues. DNA of the CDR3: TGTGCCAGCAGCCAAGAACGAGACAGGGGACAGTTCTTC. Translated, it gives CASSQERDRGQFF.

V usage is TRBV19 and J usage is TRBJ1-1; D possibly corresponds to TRBD1 (6 bases). The V gene's germline CDR1 is LNHDA and CDR2 SQIVND (reference sequence). The ends were cut back, 6 bases at V and 4 bases at J, with 12 bases in the middle. The CDR3 has 13 residues. As DNA, the CDR3 is TGTGCCAGTAGCCCCACAGGGCCCACTGAAGCTTTCTTT. As protein: CASSPTGPTEAFF.

The genes are TRBV28 and TRBJ1-1; 8 positions agree with TRBD1. This CDR3 is built from 14 residues. The germline CDR1 and CDR2 sequences are MDHEN and SYDVKM. After removal of 6 bases from V and 0 bases from J, the junction contained 3 bases not matched to a gene. The CDR3 is CASRWDRMNTEAFF. The CDR3 DNA reads as TGTGCCAGCAGGTGGGACAGGATGAACACTGAAGCTTTCTTT.

The J gene is TRBJ2-6, the V gene TRBV7-6; D gene unclear. Trimming removed 1 base at V and 0 bases at J, with 7 bases between. Germline V lookup: CDR1 SGHVS, CDR2 FNYEAQ. The CDR3 has 16 residues. The CDR3 coding sequence is TGTGCCAGCAGCTTAGATCAGGACTCTGGGGCCAACGTCCTGACTTTC. It specifies CASSLDQDSGANVLTF. The complete variable domain, with remaining parts taken from reference TRBV7-6 and TRBJ2-6, reads GAGVSQSPRYKVTKRGQDVALRCDPISGHVSLYWYRQALGQGPEFLTYFNYEAQQDKSGLPNDRFSAERPEGSISTLTIQRTEQRDSAMYRCASSLDQDSGANVLTFGAGSRLTVL.

The chain links TRBV7-2 to TRBJ2-5, with 10 bases aligning to TRBD2. Germline V gene lookup returns CDR1 SGHTA and CDR2 FQGNSA. The CDR3 has 16 amino acids. V lost 5 bases, J lost 4 bases, and 10 bases stayed unmatched. CDR3: CASSRRLSGGAETQYF. The CDR3 DNA follows: TGTGCCAGCAGCCGTAGACTAAGCGGGGGGGCAGAGACCCAGTACTTC.